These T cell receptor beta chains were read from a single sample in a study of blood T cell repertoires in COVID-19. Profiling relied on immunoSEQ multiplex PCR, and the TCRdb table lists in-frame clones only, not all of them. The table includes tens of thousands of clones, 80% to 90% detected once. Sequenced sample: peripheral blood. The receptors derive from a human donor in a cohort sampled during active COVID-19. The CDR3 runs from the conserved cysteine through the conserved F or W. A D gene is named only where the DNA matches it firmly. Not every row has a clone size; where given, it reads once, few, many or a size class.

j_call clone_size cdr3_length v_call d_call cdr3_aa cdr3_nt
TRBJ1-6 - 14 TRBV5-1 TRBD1 CASSLDRGSSPLHF TGCGCCAGCAGCTTGGACAGGGGGTCATCACCCCTCCACTTT
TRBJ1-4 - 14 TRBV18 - CASTIQDSGEKLFF TGTGCCAGCACAATACAGGATTCGGGTGAAAAACTGTTTTTT
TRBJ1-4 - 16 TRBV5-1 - CASSLANGATNEKLFF TGCGCCAGCAGCTTGGCCAACGGTGCAACTAATGAAAAACTGTTTTTT
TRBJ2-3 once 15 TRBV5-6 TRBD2 CASSRRGGNTDTQYF TGTGCCAGCAGCCGCCGGGGGGGTAACACAGATACGCAGTATTTT
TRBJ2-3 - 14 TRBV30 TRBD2 CAWTGRGVTDTQYF TGTGCCTGGACAGGGCGGGGGGTCACAGATACGCAGTATTTT
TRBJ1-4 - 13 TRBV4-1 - CASSLVYGEKLFF TGCGCCAGCAGCCTCGTTTACGGTGAAAAACTGTTTTTT
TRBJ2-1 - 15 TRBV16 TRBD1 CASSDQGATFNEQFF TGTGCCAGCAGCGACCAGGGGGCAACTTTTAATGAGCAGTTCTTC
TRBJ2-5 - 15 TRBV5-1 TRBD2 CASSLRTGGPETQYF TGCGCCAGCAGCTTGAGGACGGGGGGGCCCGAGACCCAGTACTTC
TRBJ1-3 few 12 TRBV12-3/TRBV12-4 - CASSFFGNTIYF TGTGCCAGCAGTTTCTTTGGAAACACCATATATTTT
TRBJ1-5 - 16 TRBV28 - CASIRGGVGSNQPQHF TGTGCCAGCATCCGCGGGGGGGTCGGTAGCAATCAGCCCCAGCATTTT
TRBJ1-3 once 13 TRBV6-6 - CASSFSSGNTIYF TGTGCCAGCAGTTTCTCTAGCGGAAACACCATATATTTT
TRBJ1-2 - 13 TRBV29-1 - CSVLRGPNYGYTF TGCAGCGTTTTGCGGGGGCCTAACTATGGCTACACCTTC
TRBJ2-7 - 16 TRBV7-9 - CASSSPGRRGVDEQYF TGTGCCAGCAGCTCCCCCGGAAGGAGGGGAGTTGACGAGCAGTACTTC
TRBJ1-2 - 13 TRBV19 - CASRGSGFYGYTF TGTGCCAGTAGAGGCTCGGGGTTCTATGGCTACACCTTC
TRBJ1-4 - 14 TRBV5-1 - CASSFGESNEKLFF TGCGCCAGCAGCTTCGGGGAATCTAATGAAAAACTGTTTTTT
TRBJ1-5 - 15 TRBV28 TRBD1 CASRLPGTGSQPQHF TGTGCCAGCAGACTTCCCGGGACAGGGAGTCAGCCCCAGCATTTT
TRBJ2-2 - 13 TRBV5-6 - CASRQTGTGELFF TGTGCCAGCAGACAGACAGGCACCGGGGAGCTGTTTTTT
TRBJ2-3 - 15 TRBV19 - CASRLHGVREDTQYF TGTGCCAGTAGGCTTCATGGGGTCAGGGAAGATACGCAGTATTTT
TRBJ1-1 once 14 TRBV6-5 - CASSPRGLNTEAFF TGTGCCAGCAGTCCCAGGGGACTGAACACTGAAGCTTTCTTT
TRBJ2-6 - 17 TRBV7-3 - CASSLYTRSSGANVLTF TGTGCCAGCAGCTTATATACCCGCAGCTCTGGGGCCAACGTCCTGACTTTC
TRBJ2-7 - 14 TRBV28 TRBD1 CASTRQGVPYEQYF TGTGCCAGCACCCGACAGGGGGTACCCTACGAGCAGTACTTC
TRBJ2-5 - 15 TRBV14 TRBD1 CASSLWTGSGETQYF TGTGCCAGCAGCCTTTGGACAGGGAGCGGAGAGACCCAGTACTTC
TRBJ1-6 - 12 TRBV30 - CAWRGGPGPLHF TGTGCCTGGCGAGGGGGGCCTGGACCCCTCCACTTT
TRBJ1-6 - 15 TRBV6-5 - CASRPNRVSSSPLHF TGTGCCAGCAGGCCGAACAGAGTTTCATCGTCACCCCTCCACTTT
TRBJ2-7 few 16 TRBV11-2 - CASSFIAGADSYEQYF TGTGCCAGCAGCTTTATCGCGGGGGCCGACTCCTACGAGCAGTACTTC
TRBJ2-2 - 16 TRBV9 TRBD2 CASSSRGGARTGELFF TGTGCCAGCAGCTCCCGGGGGGGGGCCCGCACCGGGGAGCTGTTTTTT
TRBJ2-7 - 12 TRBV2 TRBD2 CASSEAFFSGIF TGTGCCAGCAGTGAAGCGTTTTTTAGCGGGATTTTC
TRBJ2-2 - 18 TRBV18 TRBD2 CASSPTSGGTFNTGELFF TGTGCCAGCTCACCGACTAGCGGGGGGACTTTTAACACCGGGGAGCTGTTTTTT
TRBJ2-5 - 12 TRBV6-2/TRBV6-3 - CASSNSRETQYF TGTGCCAGCAGTAACTCCCGTGAGACCCAGTACTTC
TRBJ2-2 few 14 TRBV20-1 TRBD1 CSASGTGGTGELFF TGCAGTGCTAGTGGGACAGGGGGAACCGGGGAGCTGTTTTTT
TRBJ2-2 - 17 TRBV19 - CASSIGGHAGSAGELFF TGTGCCAGTAGTATAGGCGGACATGCTGGTTCCGCCGGGGAGCTGTTTTTT
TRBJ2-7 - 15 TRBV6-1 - CASSEALFVGYEQYF TGTGCCAGCAGTGAAGCGCTATTTGTCGGGTACGAGCAGTACTTC
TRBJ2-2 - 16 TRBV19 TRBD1 CASSWAGQGNTGELFF TGTGCCAGTAGTTGGGCAGGACAGGGGAACACCGGGGAGCTGTTTTTT
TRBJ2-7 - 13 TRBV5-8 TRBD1 CASNRGLTYEQYF TGTGCCAGCAACAGGGGGCTTACCTACGAGCAGTACTTC
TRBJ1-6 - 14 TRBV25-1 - CASSEQGNGSPLHF TGTGCCAGCAGTGAACAGGGCAACGGTTCACCCCTCCACTTT
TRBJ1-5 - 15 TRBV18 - CASAPGESSNQPQHF TGTGCCAGCGCCCCCGGGGAGTCTAGCAATCAGCCCCAGCATTTT
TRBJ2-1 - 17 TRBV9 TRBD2 CASSSGGVAGSYNEQFF TGTGCCAGCAGCTCCGGGGGAGTAGCGGGTTCCTACAATGAGCAGTTCTTC
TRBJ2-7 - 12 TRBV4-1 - CASSQGSYEQYF TGCGCCAGCAGCCAAGGGAGCTACGAGCAGTACTTC
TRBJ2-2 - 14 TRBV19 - CASRAGGYTGELFF TGTGCCAGTAGGGCCGGCGGTTACACCGGGGAGCTGTTTTTT
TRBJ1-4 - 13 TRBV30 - CAWSMWGGEKLFF TGTGCCTGGAGTATGTGGGGAGGTGAAAAACTGTTTTTT
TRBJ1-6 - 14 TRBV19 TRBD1 CASSLQGGGSPLHF TGTGCCAGTAGCCTACAGGGGGGTGGTTCACCCCTCCACTTT
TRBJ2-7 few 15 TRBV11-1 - CASSLTETGPYEQYF TGTGCCAGCAGCTTAACCGAGACAGGACCATACGAGCAGTACTTC
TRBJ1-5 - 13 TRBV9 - CASSVGASQPQHF TGTGCCAGCAGCGTAGGGGCGAGTCAGCCCCAGCATTTT
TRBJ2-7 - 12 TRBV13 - CASSLAPYEQYF TGTGCCAGCAGCTTGGCCCCCTACGAGCAGTACTTC
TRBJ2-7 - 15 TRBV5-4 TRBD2 CASSLVASGAYEQYF TGTGCCAGCAGCTTGGTGGCTAGCGGGGCCTACGAGCAGTACTTC
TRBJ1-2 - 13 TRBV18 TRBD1 CASSQGDSRGYTF TGTGCCAGCTCTCAGGGGGACAGCCGGGGCTACACCTTC
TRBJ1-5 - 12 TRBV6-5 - CASSFDYQPQHF TGTGCCAGCAGTTTTGACTATCAGCCCCAGCATTTT
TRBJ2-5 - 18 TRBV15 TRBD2 CATSRTPGLAGIQETQYF TGTGCCACCAGCAGAACCCCGGGACTAGCGGGGATACAAGAGACCCAGTACTTC
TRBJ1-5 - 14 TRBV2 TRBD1 CASSADRGNQPQHF TGTGCCAGCAGTGCAGACAGGGGCAATCAGCCCCAGCATTTT
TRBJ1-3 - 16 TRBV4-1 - CASSQFVGLSGNTIYF TGCGCCAGCAGCCAGTTCGTGGGACTCTCTGGAAACACCATATATTTT
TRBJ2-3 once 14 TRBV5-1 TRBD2 CASSLGLATDTQYF TGCGCCAGCAGCTTGGGACTAGCCACAGATACGCAGTATTTT
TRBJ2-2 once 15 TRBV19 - CASNNARQNTGELFF TGTGCCAGTAATAACGCCAGACAAAACACCGGGGAGCTGTTTTTT
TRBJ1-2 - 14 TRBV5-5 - CASSLDSGNYGYTF TGTGCCAGCAGCTTGGATTCGGGGAACTATGGCTACACCTTC
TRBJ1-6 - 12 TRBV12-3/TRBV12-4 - CASSFNLRPLHF TGTGCCAGCAGTTTTAATCTGAGGCCCCTCCACTTT
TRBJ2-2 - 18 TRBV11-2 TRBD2 CASSLNPGLAVQPGELFF TGTGCCAGCAGCTTGAATCCCGGACTAGCGGTGCAGCCCGGGGAGCTGTTTTTT